Following are 16 T cell receptor beta chains from one sample sequenced in a study of PD-1 blockade in classical Hodgkin lymphoma. Profiled with immunoSEQ multiplex PCR; TCRdb holds only in-frame clones, not every one. This sample yields 150,000 or so clones, of which around four fifths are seen a single time; 7.5% to 10% belongs to the top ten. Following autologous stem cell transplantation, relapse occurred in every patient, and exposure to brentuximab vedotin varied. The source was peripheral blood mononuclear cells (PBMCs), collected before the second cycle of nivolumab. The receptor source for this set is a human donor with classical Hodgkin lymphoma.

V usage is TRBV4-2 and J usage is TRBJ2-1, with 12 bases that match TRBD2. Germline trimming cut 1 base from V and 3 bases from J; bases unmatched to any gene: 4. In germline, CDR1 is LGHNA, CDR2 YNFKEQ. This CDR3 spans 17 amino acids. The CDR3 region is CASSQGLAGVFYNEQFF. The DNA of the CDR3 is TGTGCCAGCAGCCAAGGACTAGCGGGGGTCTTCTACAATGAGCAGTTCTTC.

This clone has a handful of counts. V is TRBV18 and J is TRBJ1-5; D is ambiguous. The V end was cut by 2 bases, the J end by 2 bases, with 10 bases between. The germline V gene encodes CDR1 KGHSH and CDR2 LQKENI. This CDR3 region has 15 residues. The CDR3 protein is CASSPTTNGNQPQHF. In DNA form, the CDR3 reads TGTGCCAGCTCACCAACTACGAATGGCAATCAGCCCCAGCATTTT. Full variable domain (remainder filled in from reference TRBV18 and TRBJ1-5): NAGVMQNPRHLVRRRGQEARLRCSPMKGHSHVYWYRQLPEEGLKFMVYLQKENIIDESGMPKERFSAEFPKEGPSILRIQQVVRGDSAAYFCASSPTTNGNQPQHFGDGTRLSIL.

This sequence joins TRBV7-9 and TRBJ2-3; 8 nucleotides match TRBD2. Germline assignment: CDR1 SEHNR and CDR2 FQNEAQ (reference sequence). There are 16 residues in the CDR3. With V trimmed by 4 bases and J by 2 bases, 8 bases remained unmatched. CDR3 bases: TGTGCCAGCAGCTCCCGGCGGGGGGAATTCACAGATACGCAGTATTTT. Its protein is CASSSRRGEFTDTQYF.

This chain links TRBV19 with TRBJ2-7; TRBD1 matches 10 bases. The CDR3 spans 14 residues. Per the germline V gene, CDR1 is LNHDA and CDR2 is SQIVND (reference sequence). The junction had 4 bases not matched to a gene; V was cut back by 5 bases and J by 3 bases. CDR3 sequence reads: CASSPRTGGYEQYF. CDR3 coding DNA: TGTGCCAGTAGTCCAAGGACAGGGGGCTACGAGCAGTACTTC.

V and J are TRBV7-8 and TRBJ2-7; the D gene is possibly TRBD1 (6 bases). Germline V lookup: CDR1 SGHVS, CDR2 FQNEAQ. The CDR3 is 13 residues long. V was trimmed by 4 bases and J by 3 bases, leaving 10 bases between them. CDR3 sequence reads: CASSWETGYEQYF. CDR3 coding DNA: TGTGCCAGCAGCTGGGAGACAGGCTACGAGCAGTACTTC.

This rearrangement joins TRBV4-1 to TRBJ1-3, with D possibly being TRBD1 (5 bases). The V end lost 6 bases, the J end lost 0 bases, and 12 bases lay between the germline ends. The CDR3 spans 15 residues. CDR1 and CDR2 (germline): MGHRA, YSYEKL. CDR3 bases: TGCGCCAGCAGTTTCAACGGGGGCTCTGGAAACACCATATATTTT. It is translated as CASSFNGGSGNTIYF.

This chain connects TRBV4-1 to TRBJ1-3; TRBD1 aligns across 7 bases. J was trimmed by 7 bases and V by 1 base; bases with no gene match: 7. In germline, CDR1 is MGHRA, CDR2 YSYEKL. This CDR3 has 15 amino acids. Here the CDR3 DNA reads TGCGCCAGCAGCCAAGTCGACAGGGTGGGCAACACCATATATTTT. It is translated as CASSQVDRVGNTIYF.

The V call is TRBV4-3, the J call TRBJ2-7; TRBD2 agrees at 13 bases. The junction had 7 bases not matched to a gene; V was cut back by 1 base and J by 4 bases. This CDR3 spans 17 amino acids. Germline V gene data show CDR1 as LGHNA and CDR2 as YSLEER. The DNA of the CDR3 is TGCGCCAGCAGCCAAGTCGACGGACTAGCGGGGGAATACGAGCAGTACTTC. This gives the protein CASSQVDGLAGEYEQYF.

The chain combines TRBV5-1 with TRBJ2-3; a weak D match, TRBD1 (6 bases). The CDR3 consists of 14 residues. Trimming shortened V by 0 bases and J by 2 bases, and 7 bases separated the two germline ends. Germline lookup yields CDR1 SGHRS and CDR2 YFSETQ. CDR3 sequence: CASSLDRDTDTQYF. For the CDR3, the DNA is TGCGCCAGCAGCTTGGACAGGGACACAGATACGCAGTATTTT. Based on the CDR3 plus reference TRBV5-1 and TRBJ2-3, the full variable domain is KAGVTQTPRYLIKTRGQQVTLSCSPISGHRSVSWYQQTPGQGLQFLFEYFSETQRNKGNFPGRFSGRQFSNSRSEMNVSTLELGDSALYLCASSLDRDTDTQYFGPGTRLTVL.

This chain connects TRBV5-5 to TRBJ2-7, with 9 nucleotides matching TRBD1. V trimming: 5 bases; J trimming: 2 bases; junction bases outside the gene matches: 5. The CDR3 covers 14 residues. Germline V CDR1 and CDR2: SGHKS, YYEKEE (reference sequence). CDR3 amino acids: CASSEGQGPYEQYF. CDR3 bases: TGTGCCAGCAGTGAAGGACAGGGGCCCTACGAGCAGTACTTC.

The chain recombines TRBV2 with TRBJ2-6, with a tentative D call TRBD2 (5 bases). CDR3 length equals 15 residues. CDR1 SNHLY and CDR2 FYNNEI come from the germline V gene. V was trimmed by 5 bases and J by 2 bases, leaving 10 bases between them. The CDR3 spells CASSRSRAGANVLTF. In nucleotides, the CDR3 is TGTGCCAGCAGTAGGTCGAGGGCTGGGGCCAACGTCCTGACTTTC.

This chain connects TRBV5-4 to TRBJ1-4; TRBD1 agrees at 8 bases. The CDR3 runs to 14 residues. Trimming took 4 bases from V and 4 from J; bases not matched to a gene: 3. The V gene's germline CDR1 is SGHNT and CDR2 YYREEE (reference sequence). The CDR3 bases are TGTGCCAGCAGCCCGACAGGGGATAATGAAAAACTGTTTTTT. This encodes CASSPTGDNEKLFF. Complete variable domain (other parts from reference TRBV5-4 and TRBJ1-4): ETGVTQSPTHLIKTRGQQVTLRCSSQSGHNTVSWYQQALGQGPQFIFQYYREEENGRGNFPPRFSGLQFPNYSSELNVNALELDDSALYLCASSPTGDNEKLFFGSGTQLSVL.

The chain couples TRBV5-1 to TRBJ2-7, with 9 positions matching TRBD1. V shed 3 bases and J 2 bases; nucleotides not matched to a gene: 6. The germline V gene encodes CDR1 SGHRS and CDR2 YFSETQ. The CDR3 sequence is 15 residues long. Here the CDR3 DNA reads TGCGCCAGCAGCTCCGGAGGGACAGGGCCCTACGAGCAGTACTTC. Its protein product is CASSSGGTGPYEQYF.

This chain uses TRBV10-3 with TRBJ1-5; the D gene is possibly TRBD1 (6 bases). The length of the CDR3 is 14 residues. V was clipped by 10 bases and J by 4 bases, with 17 bases between them. Germline V CDR1 and CDR2: ENHRY, SYGVKD. The DNA for the CDR3 is TGTGCCAGCAGCCCTGGACAGCCGAATCAGCCCCAGCATTTT. It yields the protein CASSPGQPNQPQHF.

The chain employs TRBV5-1 and TRBJ2-7; D could derive from TRBD1 or TRBD2 (5 bases each). This CDR3 is built from 14 residues. Germline CDR1 is SGHRS and CDR2 is YFSETQ. Deletions cut 4 bases from V and 5 bases from J, with 16 bases between. Here the CDR3 reads CASSRGPSTDEQYF. The CDR3 nucleotides read TGCGCCAGCAGCCGGGGACCCTCCACGGACGAGCAGTACTTC.

The rearrangement uses TRBV2 and TRBJ2-1; 9 nucleotides line up with TRBD2. Germline V gives CDR1 SNHLY, CDR2 FYNNEI. This CDR3 has 17 residues. J was trimmed by 7 bases and V by 1 base; bases with no gene match: 11. The CDR3 region is CASSEVAGGGAVNEQFF. CDR3 nucleotide sequence: TGTGCCAGCAGTGAAGTTGCTGGCGGGGGGGCCGTAAATGAGCAGTTCTTC.